This entry features one TCR beta chain sequence. Its antigen is unidentified. Losses at the gene ends were 9 bases for V and 7 bases for J; bases not matched to a gene: 10. Germline values: CDR1 MDHEN, CDR2 SYDVKM. The CDR3 contains 14 residues. The data were obtained in a study of cytomegalovirus exposure and HLA in healthy donors. Study results and caveats: Listed as cytomegalovirus-associated were 150 to 200 TCR beta chains.

The assay was immunoSEQ multiplex PCR, and TCRdb's table has in-frame clones only and misses some. The sample holds 180,000 or so clones; about nine tenths are singletons and the top ten take about 7.2%. The specimen sequenced was PBMCs. The source is a man aged 25 to 40 in good health and CMV-seropositive. The chain recombines TRBV28 with TRBJ2-2; 8 bases map to TRBD1. CDR3 bases: TGTGCCAGTGTTACAGGGGGGACGGGCGGGGAGCTGTTTTTT. This translates into CASVTGGTGGELFF.